This T cell receptor beta chain came from a study of blood T cell repertoires in COVID-19. Study overall: Both acute and convalescent COVID-19 samples were obtained from the United States, Italy and Spain. From T cells, B-cell-depleted T cells, or PBMCs came the material, which was cDNA or gDNA.

Original handling: Reference gene primer amplification yielded estimated nucleated cell counts. The method was immunoSEQ multiplex PCR; TCRdb's version includes in-frame clones alone and lacks a portion of them. For V, J and clone size, that table is used; D and trimming come from the DNA. The sample yields under 300,000 clones, about four fifths seen once. Sequencing was carried out using peripheral blood. The sequence derives from a woman under 30 with acute or convalescent COVID-19.

The CDR3 loop reads CASSLVVSGKSYYNEQFF. The CDR3 region has the DNA TGTGCCAGCAGCTTAGTGGTTAGCGGAAAGAGCTATTACAATGAGCAGTTCTTC. This sequence joins TRBV7-2 and TRBJ2-1, with a weak D call TRBD2 (6 bases). This CDR3 has 18 residues. Trimming removed 1 base at V and 4 bases at J, with 20 bases between. Germline V gene sequence: CDR1 SGHTA, CDR2 FQGNSA.